The source of this TCR beta chain is a study of cytomegalovirus exposure and HLA in healthy donors. PCR employed 60 Vbeta and 13 Jbeta primers. TCRdb's copy holds only in-frame clones and misses some; the assay was immunoSEQ multiplex PCR. The sample yields fewer than 150,000 clones, about four fifths seen once. There are 9 residues in the CDR3. The specimen was PBMCs. This sequence originates from a man aged 25-45 years in good health and CMV-seronegative. The V and J genes are TRBV1 and TRBJ2-5; TRBD2 is the table's D call, not checked against the DNA. TRBV1 is reported as a pseudogene. The CDR3 DNA is TGCACCACGCCACGGGCCCAGTACTTC. It translates to CTTPRAQYF.